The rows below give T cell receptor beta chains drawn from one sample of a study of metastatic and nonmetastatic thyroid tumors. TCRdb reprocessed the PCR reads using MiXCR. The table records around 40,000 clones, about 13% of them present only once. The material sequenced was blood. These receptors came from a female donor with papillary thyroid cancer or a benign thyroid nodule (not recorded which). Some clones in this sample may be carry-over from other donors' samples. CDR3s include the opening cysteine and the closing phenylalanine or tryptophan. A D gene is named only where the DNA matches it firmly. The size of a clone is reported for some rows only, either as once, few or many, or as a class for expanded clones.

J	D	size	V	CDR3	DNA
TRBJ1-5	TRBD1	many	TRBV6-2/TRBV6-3	CASRPGGSNQPQHF	TGTGCCAGCAGGCCAGGGGGTAGCAATCAGCCCCAGCATTTT
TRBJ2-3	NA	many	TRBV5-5	CASSLGITVNTDTQYF	TGTGCCAGCAGCTTGGGGATAACGGTCAACACAGATACGCAGTATTTT
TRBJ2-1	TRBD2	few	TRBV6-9	CASSRVGLAVGGGYNEQFF	TGTGCCAGCAGCCGAGTGGGACTAGCGGTCGGGGGGGGTTACAATGAGCAGTTCTTC
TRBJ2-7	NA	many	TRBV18	CASSPVRAPNEQYF	TGTGCCAGCTCACCAGTCAGGGCGCCTAACGAGCAGTACTTC
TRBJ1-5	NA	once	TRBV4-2	CASSHTDSSQPQHF	TGTGCCAGCAGCCACACCGACAGTTCTCAGCCCCAGCATTTT
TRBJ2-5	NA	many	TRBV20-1	CSARDGSQETQYF	TGCAGTGCTAGAGATGGCAGCCAAGAGACCCAGTACTTC
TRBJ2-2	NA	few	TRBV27	CASSPWTDGELFF	TGTGCCAGCAGTCCCTGGACAGACGGGGAGCTGTTTTTT
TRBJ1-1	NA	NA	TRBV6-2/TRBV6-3	CACSRDLMNTEGFF	TGTGCCTGTTCCAGGGACCTCATGAACACTGAAGGTTTCTTT
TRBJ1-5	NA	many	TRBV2	CASSEAGTLIRPQHF	TGTGCCAGCAGTGAAGCTGGGACCCTGATAAGGCCCCAGCATTTT
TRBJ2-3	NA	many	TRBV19	CASKDGSSTDTQYF	TGTGCCAGTAAGGACGGGTCTAGCACAGATACGCAGTATTTT
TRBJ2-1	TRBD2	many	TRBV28	CASSRLAGANEQFF	TGTGCCAGCAGTCGACTAGCGGGAGCGAATGAGCAGTTCTTC
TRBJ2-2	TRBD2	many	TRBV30	CAWRGGLAGAGELFF	TGTGCCTGGAGGGGTGGACTAGCGGGAGCCGGGGAGCTGTTTTTT
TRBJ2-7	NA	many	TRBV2	CASSGRDSPYEQYF	TGTGCCAGCAGTGGGCGGGACAGCCCCTACGAGCAGTACTTC
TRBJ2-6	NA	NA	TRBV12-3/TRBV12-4	CASSLRSGENVLTF	TGTGCCAGCAGTTTACGCTCTGGGGAAAACGTCCTGACTTTC
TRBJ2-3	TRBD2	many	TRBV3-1	CASSLLAGGGDTQYF	TGTGCCAGCAGCCTTCTAGCGGGAGGAGGGGATACGCAGTATTTT
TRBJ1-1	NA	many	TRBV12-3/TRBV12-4	CASSLRGRTNTEAFF	TGTGCCAGCAGTTTAAGGGGACGGACGAACACTGAAGCTTTCTTT
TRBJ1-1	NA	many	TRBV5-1	CASSWMAPNTEAFF	TGCGCCAGCAGCTGGATGGCCCCGAACACTGAAGCTTTCTTT
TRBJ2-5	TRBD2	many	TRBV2	CASRTSGRRETQYF	TGTGCCAGCAGGACTAGCGGGAGGAGGGAGACCCAGTACTTC
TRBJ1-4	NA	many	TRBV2	CASQQGAESGEKLFF	TGTGCCAGCCAACAAGGGGCGGAATCGGGTGAAAAACTGTTTTTT
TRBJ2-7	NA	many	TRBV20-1	CSAREEDSYEQYF	TGCAGTGCTAGAGAAGAGGACTCCTACGAGCAGTACTTC
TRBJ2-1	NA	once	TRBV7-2	CASSSRRGTEKFF	TGTGCCAGCAGCTCTAGAAGGGGGACTGAGAAGTTCTTC
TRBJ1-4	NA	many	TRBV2	CASSGSTHSSREKLFF	TGTGCCAGCAGCGGCTCTACCCACAGTTCGCGGGAAAAACTGTTTTTT
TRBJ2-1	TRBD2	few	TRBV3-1	CASSHVLLAGPPPNEQFF	TGTGCCAGCAGTCACGTATTACTAGCGGGCCCCCCCCCCAATGAGCAGTTCTTC
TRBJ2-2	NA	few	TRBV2	CASSLGSGGAGELFF	TGTGCCAGCAGTTTAGGGAGCGGAGGAGCCGGGGAGCTGTTTTTT
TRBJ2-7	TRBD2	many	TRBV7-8	CASSLKAGGGYEQYF	TGTGCCAGCAGCTTGAAAGCGGGAGGAGGATACGAGCAGTACTTC
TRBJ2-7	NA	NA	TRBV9	CASSVFDEGEQYF	TGTGCCAGCAGCGTATTTGACGAGGGCGAGCAGTACTTC
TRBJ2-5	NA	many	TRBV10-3	CAISEGGPGETQYF	TGTGCCATCAGTGAGGGAGGGCCGGGAGAGACCCAGTACTTC
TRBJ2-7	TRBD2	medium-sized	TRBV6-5	CASSYVAGGSPYEQYF	TGTGCCAGCAGTTACGTAGCGGGAGGGAGTCCCTACGAGCAGTACTTC
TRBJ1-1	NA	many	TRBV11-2	CASSLEGHSMNTEAFF	TGTGCCAGCAGCTTAGAGGGACACAGTATGAACACTGAAGCTTTCTTT
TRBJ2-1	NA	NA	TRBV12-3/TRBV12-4	CASSSRGRARSGVNEQFF	TGTGCCAGCAGTTCCCGGGGCAGGGCTCGTAGTGGTGTGAATGAGCAGTTCTTC
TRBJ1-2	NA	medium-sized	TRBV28	CASTYGGSGYTF	TGTGCCAGCACCTATGGGGGGAGTGGCTACACCTTC
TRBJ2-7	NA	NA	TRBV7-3	CASSLFGGAGRDEQYF	TGTGCCAGCAGCTTATTCGGGGGCGCGGGTAGGGACGAGCAGTACTTC
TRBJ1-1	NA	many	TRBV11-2	CASSLDLGAEAFF	TGTGCCAGCAGCTTAGATCTGGGGGCTGAAGCTTTCTTT
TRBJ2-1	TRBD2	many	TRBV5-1	CASSLAGGTYNEQFF	TGCGCCAGCAGCTTGGCGGGGGGTACCTACAATGAGCAGTTCTTC
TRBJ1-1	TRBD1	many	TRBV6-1	CASRRGTGSRSTEAFF	TGTGCCAGCAGGCGGGGGACAGGGTCAAGGTCCACTGAAGCTTTCTTT
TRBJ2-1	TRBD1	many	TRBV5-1	CASSFRDSYNEQFF	TGCGCCAGCAGCTTTCGGGACAGCTACAATGAGCAGTTCTTC
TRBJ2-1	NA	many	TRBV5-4	CASSQGIYNEQFF	TGTGCCAGCAGCCAGGGGATCTACAATGAGCAGTTCTTC
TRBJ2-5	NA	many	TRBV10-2	CATGEELQETQYF	TGCGCCACGGGGGAGGAATTACAAGAGACCCAGTACTTC
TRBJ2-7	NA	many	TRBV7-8	CASTRAGYEQYF	TGTGCCAGCACGAGGGCCGGGTACGAGCAGTACTTC
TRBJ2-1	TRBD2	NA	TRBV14	CASSRTSGRSNEQFF	TGTGCCAGCAGCCGAACTAGCGGGAGGTCGAATGAGCAGTTCTTC
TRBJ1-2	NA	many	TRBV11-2	CASSLGGGYGYTF	TGTGCCAGCAGCTTAGGGGGCGGCTATGGCTACACCTTC
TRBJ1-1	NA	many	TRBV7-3	CASSPSLNTEAFF	TGTGCCAGCAGCCCCTCCTTGAACACTGAAGCTTTCTTT
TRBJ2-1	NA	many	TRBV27	CASRLGPNNEQFF	TGTGCCAGCAGATTGGGACCGAACAATGAGCAGTTCTTC
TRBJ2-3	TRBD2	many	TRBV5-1	CASSIRSGSPDTQYF	TGCGCCAGCAGCATCCGTAGCGGGAGTCCAGATACGCAGTATTTT
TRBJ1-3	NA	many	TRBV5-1	CASSLVGSGNTIYF	TGCGCCAGCAGCTTGGTAGGGAGTGGAAACACCATATATTTT
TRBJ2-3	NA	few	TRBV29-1	CSVESEGPDTQYF	TGCAGCGTTGAATCAGAAGGACCAGATACGCAGTATTTT
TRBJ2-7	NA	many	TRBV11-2	CASSPTGPTYEQYF	TGTGCCAGCAGCCCTACGGGACCTACTTACGAGCAGTACTTC
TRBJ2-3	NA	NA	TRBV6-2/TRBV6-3	CATAMPSWSSDTQYF	TGTGCCACAGCGATGCCTAGCTGGAGTTCAGATACGCAGTATTTT
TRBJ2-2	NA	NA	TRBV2	CASTGAGVPGELFF	TGTGCCAGCACAGGAGCGGGTGTCCCCGGGGAGCTGTTTTTT
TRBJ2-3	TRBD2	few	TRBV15	CATSRAGETDTQYF	TGTGCCACCAGCAGGGCGGGGGAAACAGATACGCAGTATTTT